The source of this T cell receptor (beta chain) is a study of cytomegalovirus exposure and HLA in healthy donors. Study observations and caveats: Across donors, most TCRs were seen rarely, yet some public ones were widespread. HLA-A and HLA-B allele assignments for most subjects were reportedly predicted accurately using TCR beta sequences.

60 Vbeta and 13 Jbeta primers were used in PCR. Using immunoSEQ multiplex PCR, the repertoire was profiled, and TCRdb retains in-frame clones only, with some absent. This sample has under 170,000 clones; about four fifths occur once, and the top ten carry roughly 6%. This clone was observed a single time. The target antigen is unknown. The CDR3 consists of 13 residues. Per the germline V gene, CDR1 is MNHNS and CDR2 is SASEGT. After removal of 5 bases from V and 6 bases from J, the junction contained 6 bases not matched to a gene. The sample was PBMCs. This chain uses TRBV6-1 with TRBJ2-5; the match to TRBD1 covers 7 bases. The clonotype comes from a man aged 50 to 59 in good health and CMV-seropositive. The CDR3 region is CASSLKGAQTQYF. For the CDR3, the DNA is TGTGCCAGCAGTTTGAAGGGGGCACAGACCCAGTACTTC.